These 14 T cell receptor beta chains came from one sample sequenced in a study of blood T cell repertoires in COVID-19. Data came from immunoSEQ multiplex PCR; TCRdb stores just in-frame clones and leaves some out. The sample has about 200,000 clones, 75% to 90% seen once; the top ten hold under 7.5%. Sequenced material: peripheral blood. Receptors originate from a man aged 60-69 years who had recovered from COVID-19.

This chain links TRBV5-6 with TRBJ2-3; D gene ambiguous. CDR3 length equals 16 residues. CDR1 and CDR2 (germline): SGHDT, YYEEEE. Trimming shortened V by 4 bases and J by 0 bases, and 15 bases separated the two germline ends. The CDR3 reads CASSVTVASSTDTQYF. The CDR3 DNA is TGTGCCAGCAGCGTTACCGTGGCTTCTAGCACAGATACGCAGTATTTT.

Comment on this clone: One junction end disagrees with the germline gene, perhaps due to a read error. The genes are TRBV29-1 and TRBJ2-1; 11 bases match TRBD2. In germline, CDR1 is SQVTM, CDR2 ANQGSEA. This CDR3 has 15 amino acids. The CDR3 protein is CSVEDPETSGIDVVF. DNA of the CDR3: TGCAGCGTTGAAGATCCCGAGACTAGCGGGATAGATGTGGTCTTC.

The V and J genes are TRBV2 and TRBJ1-1; D might be TRBD1 (5 bases). The germline V gene has CDR1 SNHLY and CDR2 FYNNEI. V lost 5 bases to trimming and J lost 1 base, with 11 bases between them. The CDR3 runs to 14 residues. CDR3 DNA sequence: TGTGCCAGCAGTATAAATACAGGGAACACTGAAGCTTTCTTT. This codes for CASSINTGNTEAFF.

CDR3 loop: CASSDTRAQYF. The CDR3, as DNA: TGTGCCAGCAGTGACACGCGGGCCCAGTACTTC. V gene TRBV6-1 combines with J gene TRBJ2-5, with a possible D match to TRBD2 (5 bases). Germline V CDR1 and CDR2: MNHNS, SASEGT. The CDR3 runs to 11 residues. The V end lost 3 bases, the J end lost 9 bases, and 8 bases lay between the germline ends.

The CDR3 spells CASSQYGYQETQYF. CDR3 DNA sequence: TGTGCCAGCAGCCAATACGGGTACCAAGAGACCCAGTACTTC. The rearrangement links TRBV7-2 to TRBJ2-5, with unresolved D. The CDR3 runs to 14 residues. The ends were cut back, 5 bases at V and 0 bases at J, with 10 bases in the middle. The germline gives CDR1 SGHTA, CDR2 FQGNSA.

For the CDR3, the DNA is TGTGCCAGCTCCCTCGACAGGGTCCCGGCCTACGAGCAGTACTTC. Its protein is CASSLDRVPAYEQYF. The chain employs TRBV18 and TRBJ2-7; 7 bases are shared with TRBD1. The germline CDR1 and CDR2 sequences are KGHSH and LQKENI. This CDR3 comprises 15 residues. After removal of 6 bases from V and 2 bases from J, the junction contained 10 bases not matched to a gene.

The chain has TRBV4-1 and TRBJ1-4, with TRBD1 matching over 7 bases. The CDR3 length is 17 residues. CDR1 is MGHRA, CDR2 YSYEKL, per germline. Trimming cost V 4 bases and J 0 bases; bases outside gene matches: 8. CDR3 bases: TGCGCCAGCAGCCTCTACCAGGGACAGACAACTAATGAAAAACTGTTTTTT. The encoded protein is CASSLYQGQTTNEKLFF.

The J gene is TRBJ2-7, the V gene TRBV9; TRBD2 matches 9 bases. Germline V gene data show CDR1 as SGDLS and CDR2 as YYNGEE. V was clipped by 0 bases and J by 3 bases; unmatched bases: 4. The CDR3 extends over 15 amino acids. CDR3 loop: CASSVEGGRDYEQYF. In DNA form, the CDR3 reads TGTGCCAGCAGCGTAGAAGGCGGGAGGGACTACGAGCAGTACTTC.

The gene calls are TRBV27 and TRBJ1-1; a possible D gene is TRBD1 (6 bases). The V gene's germline CDR1 is MNHEY and CDR2 SMNVEV (reference sequence). This CDR3 contains 14 residues. The V end lost 6 bases, the J end lost 5 bases, and 16 bases lay between the germline ends. Written as DNA, the CDR3 is TGTGCCAGCAGCTTCACCGGGGGGCGGACTGAAGCTTTCTTT. The encoded protein is CASSFTGGRTEAFF.

This chain uses TRBV10-3 with TRBJ2-1; possible D gene TRBD1, 6 bases. Trimming took off 4 bases at V and 5 bases at J, with 21 bases between the two ends. The germline V gene has CDR1 ENHRY and CDR2 SYGVKD. The CDR3 spans 17 residues. CDR3 in DNA: TGTGCCATCAGTGGACCGACAGGACAAGGGGGACACAATGAGCAGTTCTTC. As protein: CAISGPTGQGGHNEQFF.

This chain connects TRBV19 to TRBJ2-5; 7 nucleotides line up with TRBD2. Looked up from germline, CDR1 is LNHDA and CDR2 is SQIVND (reference sequence). With V trimmed by 4 bases and J by 3 bases, 5 bases remained unmatched. There are 14 residues in the CDR3. The CDR3 region has the DNA TGTGCCAGTAGTAGCGGGACTAATAAAGAGACCCAGTACTTC. Its translation is CASSSGTNKETQYF.

The genes are TRBV3-1 (or the pseudogene TRBV3-2) and TRBJ1-2; a weak D match, TRBD1 (5 bases). Germline V CDR1 and CDR2: LGHDT, YNNKEL (reference sequence). The CDR3 is made up of 15 amino acids. Between the trimmed V and J ends, which lost 1 base and 6 bases, there was a span of 15 bases. CDR3 protein: CASSQVFGTWDGYTF. CDR3 DNA: TGTGCCAGCAGCCAAGTGTTTGGGACTTGGGATGGCTACACCTTC.

The chain employs TRBV13 and TRBJ1-6; D remains ambiguous. Trimming cost V 6 bases and J 8 bases, with 23 bases left between them. Germline V CDR1 and CDR2: PRHDT, FYEKMQ (reference sequence). The CDR3 covers 17 residues. CDR3 coding DNA: TGTGCCAGCAGAAAAAACTTCGGGGAGACATGGGATTCACCCCTCCACTTT. Its protein product is CASRKNFGETWDSPLHF.

The chain carries TRBV3-1 (or the pseudogene TRBV3-2) and TRBJ2-7; TRBD2 matches at 9 bases. In germline, CDR1 is LGHDT, CDR2 YNNKEL (reference sequence). V shed 4 bases and J 1 base; nucleotides not matched to a gene: 8. There are 16 residues in the CDR3. Written as DNA, the CDR3 is TGTGCCAGCAGCCGCGCAGGCGGGGGGGGGTCCTACGAGCAGTACTTC. Protein product: CASSRAGGGGSYEQYF.